The 18 T cell receptor beta chains below all came from one sample that was sequenced in a study of spatial heterogeneity in lung cancer. Study-wide results and caveats: Mutation counts in tumors were tracked by counts of expanded intratumoral alpha and beta TCRs.

These TCRs' antigens remain unknown. Time point noted: sample taken at primary tumor resection. TCRdb processed the 5' RACE reads anew with MiXCR; each CDR3 protein has one entry. Here the sample spans about 800 distinct CDR3 sequences, approximately 15% being singletons. The sample here was lung tumor tissue, taken at surgery. The origin of the receptors is a male donor with early-stage non-small cell lung cancer.

This clonotype is large. This beta chain represents an off-target read in a library built for alpha chains; its size is of limited meaning. The chain combines TRBV20-1 with TRBJ2-5, with D uncertain. The V gene lost 5 bases and the J gene lost 2 bases, with 9 bases spanning the gap. Looked up from germline, CDR1 is DFQATT and CDR2 is SNEGSKA (reference sequence). The CDR3 sequence is 12 residues long. The CDR3 reads CSAPLRQETQYF. The CDR3 nucleotides are TGCAGTGCTCCCCTCAGACAAGAGACCCAGTACTTC.

By share, this clonotype ranks as large. Little can be read into the size of this beta chain, an off-target read in a library designed for alpha chains. The chain joins TRBV5-6 to TRBJ2-5, with TRBD2 matching over 9 bases. With V trimmed by 0 bases and J by 3 bases, 6 bases remained unmatched. The germline V gene has CDR1 SGHDT and CDR2 YYEEEE. The CDR3 is 16 amino acids. The CDR3 here is CASSLGTSAREETQYF. The CDR3 coding sequence is TGTGCCAGCAGCTTGGGGACTAGCGCGAGGGAAGAGACCCAGTACTTC.

About this clonotype: In a library made to pick up alpha chains, this beta chain is a stray read with a size that means little. This sequence joins TRBV6-5 and TRBJ2-7; 14 nucleotides line up with TRBD2. V gave up 4 bases and J gave up 4 bases; unmatched junction bases: 3. The CDR3 is 15 residues long. CDR1 is MNHEY and CDR2 is SVGAGI in the germline V gene. Here the CDR3 reads CASSLGLAGVYEQYF. The CDR3 nucleotides read TGTGCCAGCAGTTTGGGACTAGCGGGAGTTTACGAGCAGTACTTC.

By sample share, this clonotype is medium-sized. The library was prepared for alpha chains; this beta chain is a stray read, so its frequency means little. For the CDR3, the DNA is TGCAGTGCTAGTAGTCAGCCGAAGGCTGAAGCTTTCTTT. This gives the protein CSASSQPKAEAFF. V usage is TRBV20-1 and J usage is TRBJ1-1; no clear D. The CDR3 extends over 13 amino acids. Germline CDR1 is DFQATT and CDR2 is SNEGSKA (reference sequence). Trimming removed 3 bases from V and 6 bases from J, with 14 bases in between.

This clonotype is classed as medium-sized. This beta chain appears as a stray read in a library generated for alpha chains; its size is not informative. This chain uses TRBV20-1 with TRBJ2-1; 14 bases are a match to TRBD2. The trim removed 5 bases at V and 7 bases at J, leaving 4 bases unmatched. CDR1 is DFQATT, CDR2 SNEGSKA, per germline (reference sequence). This CDR3 contains 14 residues. The chain's CDR3 is CSAQGLAGVNEQFF. The CDR3 DNA sequence: TGCAGTGCTCAGGGACTAGCGGGAGTGAATGAGCAGTTCTTC.

Sample share makes this clonotype large. For a library built for alpha chains, this beta chain is a stray read; little rests on its size. The gene calls are TRBV7-2 and TRBJ1-5; D perhaps matches TRBD1 (6 bases). CDR3 size: 15 residues. The germline CDR1 and CDR2 sequences are SGHTA and FQGNSA. The ends were cut back, 5 bases at V and 4 bases at J, with 15 bases in the middle. CDR3 sequence reads: CASSQSGTKNQPQHF. The CDR3 region has the DNA TGTGCCAGCAGCCAAAGCGGGACAAAAAATCAGCCCCAGCATTTT. Full variable domain (outside the CDR3, taken from reference TRBV7-2 and TRBJ1-5): GAGVSQSPSNKVTEKGKDVELRCDPISGHTALYWYRQSLGQGLEFLIYFQGNSAPDKSGLPSDRFSAERTGGSVSTLTIQRTQQEDSAVYLCASSQSGTKNQPQHFGDGTRLSIL.

This clonotype has just a few counts. Since the library was made to target alpha chains, this beta chain is a stray read and its abundance is not meaningful. The chain uses TRBV6-2 or TRBV6-3 and TRBJ2-7; 8 bases match TRBD1. Looked up from germline, CDR1 is MNHEY and CDR2 is SVGEGT. V dropped 2 bases and J dropped 3; count of bases not matched to a gene: 3. The CDR3 totals 14 residues. The CDR3, as DNA: TGTGCCAGCAGTTACGAAACAGGGGGCTACGAGCAGTACTTC. Amino acid sequence: CASSYETGGYEQYF.

As regards this clonotype: A library prepared for alpha chains yielded this beta chain as an off-target read; its size is of little meaning. The J gene is TRBJ1-2, the V gene TRBV5-6; D may be TRBD1 (5 bases). The V gene lost 0 bases and the J gene lost 1 base, with 10 bases spanning the gap. This CDR3 has 15 residues. Germline V gene data show CDR1 as SGHDT and CDR2 as YYEEEE. The CDR3 DNA is TGTGCCAGCAGCTTGGCGGGGCGAATTAACTATGGCTACACCTTC. It encodes CASSLAGRINYGYTF.

This clonotype is categorized as large. This beta chain is an unintended read in a library built for alpha chains; its size means little. The chain links TRBV7-2 to TRBJ2-3, with unresolved D. The germline V gene has CDR1 SGHTA and CDR2 FQGNSA. Deletions cut 4 bases from V and 4 bases from J, with 6 bases between. The CDR3 contains 12 residues. The CDR3 DNA sequence: TGTGCCAGCAGCTCCTCGGCAGATACGCAGTATTTT. Translation: CASSSSADTQYF.

Relative to its sample, this clonotype is medium-sized. This beta chain is an unintended read in a library built for alpha chains; its size means little. The J gene is TRBJ2-1, the V gene TRBV7-2; possibly TRBD1 or TRBD2 for D (5 bases each). The ends were cut back, 5 bases at V and 6 bases at J, with 11 bases in the middle. This CDR3 contains 13 residues. Germline V CDR1 and CDR2: SGHTA, FQGNSA. The CDR3 region is CASSPRGANEQFF. The CDR3 DNA follows: TGTGCCAGCAGCCCTCGAGGGGCCAATGAGCAGTTCTTC.

With respect to this clonotype: A library prepared for alpha chains yielded this beta chain as an off-target read; its size is of little meaning. The rearrangement links TRBV7-9 to TRBJ1-4, with unresolved D. Germline loops: CDR1 SEHNR, CDR2 FQNEAQ (reference sequence). This CDR3 has 15 amino acids. Trimming left V 2 bases short and J 2 bases short, with 9 bases between. CDR3 nucleotide sequence: TGTGCCAGCAGCTTATACGGGCAGACTAATGAAAAACTGTTTTTT. Amino acid sequence: CASSLYGQTNEKLFF.

By sample share, this clonotype is large. This beta chain represents an off-target read in a library built for alpha chains; its size is of limited meaning. The chain links TRBV7-2 to TRBJ2-3; D is ambiguous. The CDR3 consists of 14 residues. Germline values: CDR1 SGHTA, CDR2 FQGNSA. With 1 base removed from V and 3 bases from J, the gap between germline ends came to 8 bases. CDR3 in DNA: TGTGCCAGCAGCTTAGTGCAGGCGACAGATACGCAGTATTTT. It yields the protein CASSLVQATDTQYF.

In this sample, this clonotype is medium-sized. This beta chain lies outside the target of a library built for alpha chains; its clone size means little. The rearrangement joins TRBV6-5 to TRBJ2-7, with 8 bases identical to TRBD1. Germline loops: CDR1 MNHEY, CDR2 SVGAGI. The length of the CDR3 is 14 residues. V dropped 5 bases and J dropped 7; count of bases not matched to a gene: 10. In DNA, the CDR3 is TGTGCCAGCAGTATCTCCAGGGGGCCCTTTGAGCAGTACTTC. It yields the protein CASSISRGPFEQYF.

This clonotype was observed a handful of times. Being off target in a library aimed at alpha chains, this beta chain has a size of little meaning. CDR3 nucleotide sequence: TGTGCCAGCAGGCGACGGACAGGGGGCTATGGTAGTGAGCAGTTCTTC. Protein sequence: CASRRRTGGYGSEQFF. The chain employs TRBV12-3 or TRBV12-4 and TRBJ2-1, with 11 positions matching TRBD1. This CDR3 is 16 amino acids long. Trimming at V came to 6 bases and at J to 9 bases, leaving 13 bases not matched to a gene.

By sample fraction, this clonotype is hyperexpanded. The library was designed around alpha chains, so this beta chain is a stray read whose abundance carries little weight. The V call is TRBV20-1, the J call TRBJ1-1, with no clear D. Per germline, CDR1 DFQATT and CDR2 SNEGSKA (reference sequence). The CDR3 has 20 amino acids. Trimming took off 3 bases at V and 1 base at J, with 30 bases between the two ends. The DNA for the CDR3 is TGCAGTGCTAGGAAGCCCACAGTCTGGACGGGCGACCGGTGGAACACTGAAGCTTTCTTT. Protein: CSARKPTVWTGDRWNTEAFF.

The table lists this clonotype with a few counts. For a library built for alpha chains, this beta chain is a stray read; little rests on its size. V gene TRBV5-1 combines with J gene TRBJ2-5; D is perhaps TRBD2 (5 bases). V lost 0 bases and J lost 4, with 22 bases in between. Germline assignment: CDR1 SGHRS and CDR2 YFSETQ. The CDR3 spans 18 residues. The CDR3 DNA is TGCGCCAGCAGCTTGGGGGGTTTCTCCCAAGCGGCGGGAGAGACCCAGTACTTC. It specifies CASSLGGFSQAAGETQYF.

With respect to this clonotype: Found in a library prepared for alpha chains, this beta chain is an off-target read, and its abundance has little meaning. This chain uses TRBV7-9 with TRBJ1-5; D perhaps matches TRBD1 (6 bases). The V gene's germline CDR1 is SEHNR and CDR2 FQNEAQ (reference sequence). V lost 5 bases and J 11 bases, leaving 19 bases between the germline ends. CDR3 length: 14 amino acids. In nucleotides, the CDR3 is TGTGCCAGCAGCCACGAGGGACACCCTACAGCCCAGCATTTT. Its translation is CASSHEGHPTAQHF.

This clonotype is termed large. In a library made to pick up alpha chains, this beta chain is a stray read with a size that means little. J is TRBJ2-1 and V is TRBV6-2 or TRBV6-3; D remains unclear. CDR1 MNHEY and CDR2 SVGEGT come from the germline V gene. Trimming shortened V by 0 bases and J by 8 bases, and 20 bases separated the two germline ends. This CDR3 region has 17 residues. The CDR3 DNA reads TGTGCCAGCAGTTACTCGATTCTGTCGCTGTCCGCACATGAGCAGTTCTTC. Its protein is CASSYSILSLSAHEQFF.